This T cell receptor beta chain was captured in a study of shared clonotypes between healthy human individuals. J lost 1 base, V lost 6 bases, and 5 bases had no gene match. Looked up from germline, CDR1 is MNHEY and CDR2 is SVGAGI. There are 14 residues in the CDR3. This clone came up many times. The assay was carried out at the deep level. Method: immunoSEQ multiplex PCR; TCRdb's copy keeps in-frame clones and lacks some. The repertoire holds 75,000 to 100,000 clones, with roughly 45% as singletons. Sequencing input: PBMCs. The chain joins TRBV6-5 to TRBJ1-1; 7 bases fit TRBD1. This clonotype was sampled from a woman in her forties in good health. Some clones in this sample may be carry-over from other donors' samples. The CDR3 region has the DNA TGTGCCAGCAGGAGGACAGGCCGGAACACTGAAGCTTTCTTT. Amino acid sequence: CASRRTGRNTEAFF.